The rows below give T cell receptor beta chains drawn from one sample of a study of T cells in Graves' hyperthyroidism and ophthalmopathy. TCRdb independently ran MiXCR on the multiplex PCR reads; one entry per CDR3 protein. This table has roughly 650,000 distinct CDR3 sequences, around 16% appearing once. The sequencing input was blood. These receptors originate from a woman aged 35 to 49 with Graves' ophthalmopathy. Both conserved end residues are part of each CDR3. A D gene is named only where the DNA matches it firmly. Not every row has a clone size; where given, it reads once, few, many or a size class.

V gene	J gene	CDR3 length	clone size	D gene	CDR3 DNA	CDR3 protein
TRBV6-5	TRBJ2-7	14	many	TRBD1	TGTGCCAGCAGTTACGACAGGGTCGACTACGAGCAGTACTTC	CASSYDRVDYEQYF
TRBV9	TRBJ2-1	14	.	.	TGTGCCAGCAGCGTAGGGCAGGAATACAATGAGCAGTTCTTC	CASSVGQEYNEQFF
TRBV6-1	TRBJ2-1	16	few	.	TGTGCCAACTCCTTTATGCTCAGCGGGTCCTACAATGAGCAGTTCTTC	CANSFMLSGSYNEQFF
TRBV9	TRBJ2-1	14	few	TRBD2	TGTGCCAGCAGCGTGACTAGCGGGAGCAATGAGCAGTTCTTC	CASSVTSGSNEQFF
TRBV20-1	TRBJ1-3	16	many	.	TGCAGTGCTAGAGATAGTTCTGCAGGACTAGCAAACACCATATATTTT	CSARDSSAGLANTIYF
TRBV27	TRBJ1-2	14	.	TRBD1	TGTGCCAGCAGTCCCCAGGGGGAGAGTTATGGCTACACCTTC	CASSPQGESYGYTF
TRBV20-1	TRBJ2-5	16	many	.	TGCAGTGCGTCGGTCTCCTCCATGATGTACCAAGAGACCCAGTACTTC	CSASVSSMMYQETQYF
TRBV20-1	TRBJ2-5	12	many	TRBD2	TGCAGTGCCCAACTAGCGGAAGAGACCCAGTACTTC	CSAQLAEETQYF
TRBV6-1	TRBJ2-5	19	few	.	TGTGCCAGCAGTCCCCTAACGCGGAACAGTCTTACGTACCAAGAGACCCAGTACTTC	CASSPLTRNSLTYQETQYF
TRBV2	TRBJ1-1	11	few	.	TGTGCCAGCGAGATGGACACTGAAGCTTTCTTT	CASEMDTEAFF
TRBV5-1	TRBJ2-3	15	.	TRBD2	TGCGCCAGCAGCTTGGGAGCGGGGCGGGGTGATACGCAGTATTTT	CASSLGAGRGDTQYF
TRBV27	TRBJ2-7	13	many	.	TGTGCCAGCGGAATGACGGGCTCCTACGAGCAGTACTTC	CASGMTGSYEQYF
TRBV2	TRBJ1-1	13	many	TRBD1	TGTGCCAGCAGGCCTCATGGACAGGGTGAAGCTTTCTTT	CASRPHGQGEAFF
TRBV19	TRBJ2-1	13	few	TRBD2	TGTGCCAGTAGTAATAAGCGGGAGGCCGAGCAGTTCTTC	CASSNKREAEQFF
TRBV10-2	TRBJ1-5	15	many	.	TGCGCCAGCAGCCCCCCGGGTGGAGGCAATCAGCCCCAGCATTTT	CASSPPGGGNQPQHF
TRBV20-1	TRBJ2-1	12	few	.	TGCAGTGCGAGACAAACTTTAAATGAGCAGTTCTTC	CSARQTLNEQFF
TRBV12-3/TRBV12-4	TRBJ1-2	13	few	.	TGTGCCAGCAGCCCCCTTCTGGACGGTGGCTACACCTTC	CASSPLLDGGYTF
TRBV20-1	TRBJ1-4	12	.	.	TGCAGTGCTACAGGGTGGGGTGAAAAACTGTTTTTT	CSATGWGEKLFF
TRBV5-8	TRBJ1-2	13	few	.	TGTGCCAGCAGCTTCCGTCTGGGTCGTGGCTACACCTTC	CASSFRLGRGYTF
TRBV20-1	TRBJ1-1	12	many	.	TGCAGTGCTAGGCCCCTGAACACTGAAGCTTTCTTT	CSARPLNTEAFF
TRBV5-6	TRBJ2-7	16	.	TRBD2	TGTGCCAGCAGCTCGACTAGCGGGAGTTTCACCTACGAGCAGTACTTC	CASSSTSGSFTYEQYF
TRBV2	TRBJ2-1	16	.	TRBD1	TGTGCCAGCAGTCCCTCCGGGACAGGGGTCCACAATGAGCAGTTCTTC	CASSPSGTGVHNEQFF